This T cell receptor beta chain came from a study of T-cell reconstitution after alpha-beta-depleted transplantation in children. Study findings and constraints: Alpha-beta T cells about two months after transplant reportedly derived from several hundred expanded graft clones.

On this clonotype itself: Antigen: not known.

Preparation of the TCRbeta library involved a method that used unique molecular identifiers. TCRdb re-called the PCR reads with MiXCR, one entry per CDR3 protein. The table lists 580,000 or so distinct CDR3 sequences, roughly 23% of them singletons. This TCR was recovered from a boy in the first two years of life who had a stem cell transplant for acute myeloid leukemia, so the T cells may come from the graft donor. This specimen was PBMCs, mostly from graft donor cells, taken 360 days after TCRalphabeta/CD19-depleted stem cell transplant.

The CDR3 sequence is CASSGDRGGDTQYF. The CDR3 DNA is TGTGCCAGCAGCGGGGACAGGGGGGGGGATACGCAGTATTTT. The J gene is TRBJ2-3, the V gene TRBV9; 11 bases fit TRBD1. The CDR3 has 14 residues. Trimming at V came to 3 bases and at J to 6 bases, leaving 3 bases not matched to a gene. The V gene's germline CDR1 is SGDLS and CDR2 YYNGEE.